Below are 11 T cell receptor beta chains sequenced from a single sample in a study of control samples from healthy donors and cancer patients. The table came from immunoSEQ multiplex PCR; TCRdb's copy has only in-frame clones and leaves some out. The repertoire includes 75,000 to 100,000 clones, approximately 92% of them detected once, and around 2.8% sits in the top ten. Sequenced material: blood. The receptors derive from a human donor in good health. The donor label of this sample is uncertain.

The chain recombines TRBV15 with TRBJ1-6; D is ambiguous. In germline, CDR1 is LNHNV, CDR2 YYDKDF (reference sequence). V shed 0 bases and J shed 5 bases, with 11 bases lying between them. The CDR3 is 16 residues long. In DNA form, the CDR3 reads TGTGCCACCAGCAGAGATCCGGGAACAAATAATTCACCCCTCCACTTT. This encodes CATSRDPGTNNSPLHF.

This clone has just a few counts. The rearrangement joins TRBV7-9 to TRBJ1-1; TRBD1 might be the D (5 bases). This CDR3 is 15 amino acids long. Germline lookup yields CDR1 SEHNR and CDR2 FQNEAQ (reference sequence). V dropped 3 bases and J dropped 1 base, with 12 bases sitting between them. CDR3 amino acids: CASSFAGTANTEAFF. The CDR3 DNA is TGTGCCAGCAGCTTCGCCGGGACCGCGAACACTGAAGCTTTCTTT.

The chain combines TRBV7-3 with TRBJ2-5; 7 nucleotides match TRBD1. The CDR3 has 16 residues. Germline V gene sequence: CDR1 SGHTA, CDR2 FQGTGA. Trimming at V came to 3 bases and at J to 5 bases, leaving 12 bases not matched to a gene. CDR3 sequence: CASSLGQTGIGETQYF. CDR3 DNA: TGTGCCAGCAGCTTGGGCCAGACAGGGATAGGGGAGACCCAGTACTTC.

The rearrangement uses TRBV10-3 and TRBJ2-1, with D possibly called TRBD1 or TRBD2 (6 bases each). Germline CDR1 ENHRY, CDR2 SYGVKD. The germline V and J ends were trimmed by 5 bases and 1 base, with 9 bases remaining between them. This CDR3 has 14 amino acids. In DNA, the CDR3 is TGTGCCATCAGTACAGGGAGGTCCTACAATGAGCAGTTCTTC. Translated, it gives CAISTGRSYNEQFF.

The rearrangement links TRBV6-5 to TRBJ2-7, with D unclear. CDR3 length equals 11 residues. From germline, CDR1 is MNHEY and CDR2 SVGAGI. V dropped 7 bases and J dropped 7 bases, with 11 bases sitting between them. The CDR3: CASTKDVEQYF. The CDR3 nucleotides are TGTGCCAGCACAAAAGACGTGGAGCAGTACTTC.

Turning to this clone: A junction end diverges from the germline sequence, so it may reflect a read error. The chain recombines TRBV5-1 with TRBJ1-3; D is unclear. The CDR3 extends over 14 amino acids. CDR1 SGHRS and CDR2 YFSETQ come from the germline V gene. CDR3 nucleotide sequence: TGCGCCAGCAACTTGGGGAACTCTGGAAACACCATATATTTT. Translated, it gives CASNLGNSGNTIYF.

This chain uses TRBV5-1 with TRBJ1-5; a possible D gene is TRBD1 (5 bases). The CDR3 runs 14 residues. V lost 0 bases, J lost 9 bases, and 13 bases lay in between. The germline CDR1 and CDR2 sequences are SGHRS and YFSETQ. The CDR3 is CASSLDRGLGPQHF. For the CDR3, the DNA is TGCGCCAGCAGCTTGGATAGGGGTCTAGGGCCCCAGCATTTT.

Only one count was recorded for this clone. This chain joins TRBV3-1 (or the pseudogene TRBV3-2) and TRBJ2-5; D ambiguous. CDR3 length: 12 amino acids. V lost 3 bases to trimming and J lost 5 bases, with 7 bases between them. The germline gives CDR1 LGHDT, CDR2 YNNKEL (reference sequence). The CDR3 region is CASSQVFETQYF. The CDR3 nucleotides are TGTGCCAGCAGCCAGGTCTTTGAGACCCAGTACTTC.

V usage is TRBV9 and J usage is TRBJ1-2, with TRBD1 matching over 7 bases. J was trimmed by 2 bases and V by 1 base; bases with no gene match: 5. Per germline, CDR1 SGDLS and CDR2 YYNGEE. The CDR3 is 15 residues long. DNA for the CDR3: TGTGCCAGCAGCGTACAGGGACAGCCGAACTATGGCTACACCTTC. It encodes CASSVQGQPNYGYTF.

The rearrangement uses TRBV6-5 and TRBJ1-6, with D unresolved. The CDR3 sequence is 15 residues long. Germline CDR1 MNHEY, CDR2 SVGAGI. V lost 8 bases, J lost 0 bases, and 11 bases lay in between. The CDR3, as DNA: TGTGCCAGCGGGCCCGACCACTCCTATAATTCACCCCTCCACTTT. Translation: CASGPDHSYNSPLHF.

This sequence joins TRBV2 and TRBJ1-1, with unresolved D. Germline assignment: CDR1 SNHLY and CDR2 FYNNEI. V lost 2 bases to trimming and J lost 1 base, with 11 bases between them. This CDR3 has 15 amino acids. The CDR3 DNA reads as TGTGCCAGCAGTGAATTCGAGGCTCCGAACACTGAAGCTTTCTTT. It specifies CASSEFEAPNTEAFF. Full variable domain (missing parts from reference TRBV2 and TRBJ1-1): EPEVTQTPSHQVTQMGQEVILRCVPISNHLYFYWYRQILGQKVEFLVSFYNNEISEKSEIFDDQFSVERPDGSNFTLKIRSTKLEDSAMYFCASSEFEAPNTEAFFGQGTRLTVV.